This TCR beta chain was found in a study of shared clonotypes between healthy human individuals. From CD4+ cells came CD45RA+ naive and CD45RA-negative memory subsets. From germline, CDR1 is SGHNT and CDR2 YYREEE (reference sequence). This CDR3 has 17 residues. The trim removed 4 bases at V and 5 bases at J, leaving 11 bases unmatched. Libraries were prepared by immunoSEQ multiplex PCR; TCRdb keeps only in-frame clonotypes and omits some of them. This table holds hundreds of thousands of clones, approximately 74% found once. J is TRBJ2-7 and V is TRBV5-4, with 14 bases that match TRBD2. The source material was memory CD4+ T cells sorted from blood. The subset is: CD45RA-negative fraction. The source of this sequence is a woman aged 25 to 39 in good health. Written as DNA, the CDR3 is TGTGCCAGCAGCGCCGGGACTAGCGGGAGAGTTGCCCACGAGCAGTACTTC. Its translation is CASSAGTSGRVAHEQYF. The variable domain in full, with the rest retrieved from reference TRBV5-4 and TRBJ2-7, is ETGVTQSPTHLIKTRGQQVTLRCSSQSGHNTVSWYQQALGQGPQFIFQYYREEENGRGNFPPRFSGLQFPNYSSELNVNALELDDSALYLCASSAGTSGRVAHEQYFGPGTRLTVT.